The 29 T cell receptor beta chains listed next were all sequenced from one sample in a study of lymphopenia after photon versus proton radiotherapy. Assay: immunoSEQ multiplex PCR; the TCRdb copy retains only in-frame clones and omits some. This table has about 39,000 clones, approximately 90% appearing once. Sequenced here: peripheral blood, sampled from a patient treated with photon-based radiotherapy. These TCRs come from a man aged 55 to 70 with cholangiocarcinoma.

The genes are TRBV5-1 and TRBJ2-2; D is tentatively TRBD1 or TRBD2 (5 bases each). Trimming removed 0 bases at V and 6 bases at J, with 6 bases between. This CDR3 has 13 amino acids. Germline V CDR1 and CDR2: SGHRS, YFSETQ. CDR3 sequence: CASSLEGPGELFF. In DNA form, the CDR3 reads TGCGCCAGCAGCTTGGAGGGACCCGGGGAGCTGTTTTTT.

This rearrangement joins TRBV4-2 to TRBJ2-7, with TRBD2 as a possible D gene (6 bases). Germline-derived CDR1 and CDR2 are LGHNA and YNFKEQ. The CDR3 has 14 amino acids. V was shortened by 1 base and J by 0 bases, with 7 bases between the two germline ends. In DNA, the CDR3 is TGTGCCAGCAGCCAAGGGGACTTCTCCTACGAGCAGTACTTC. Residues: CASSQGDFSYEQYF.

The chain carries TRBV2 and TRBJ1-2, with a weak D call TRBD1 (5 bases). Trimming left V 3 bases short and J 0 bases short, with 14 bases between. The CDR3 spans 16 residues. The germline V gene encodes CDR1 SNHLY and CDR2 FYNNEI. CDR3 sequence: CASSERRGAANYGYTF. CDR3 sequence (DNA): TGTGCCAGCAGTGAGCGGAGGGGAGCGGCTAACTATGGCTACACCTTC.

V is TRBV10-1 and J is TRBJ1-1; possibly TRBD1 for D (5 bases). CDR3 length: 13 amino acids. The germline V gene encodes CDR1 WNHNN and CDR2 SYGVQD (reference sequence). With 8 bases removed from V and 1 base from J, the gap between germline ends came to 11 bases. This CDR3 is CASSEGPNTEAFF. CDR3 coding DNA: TGCGCCAGCTCCGAGGGACCGAACACTGAAGCTTTCTTT.

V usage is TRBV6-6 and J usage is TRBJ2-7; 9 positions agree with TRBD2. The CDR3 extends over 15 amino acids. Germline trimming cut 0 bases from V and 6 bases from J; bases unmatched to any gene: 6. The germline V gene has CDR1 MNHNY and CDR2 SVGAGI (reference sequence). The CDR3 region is CASSYSSSGSPEQYF. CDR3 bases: TGTGCCAGCAGTTACTCGAGTAGCGGGAGTCCCGAGCAGTACTTC.

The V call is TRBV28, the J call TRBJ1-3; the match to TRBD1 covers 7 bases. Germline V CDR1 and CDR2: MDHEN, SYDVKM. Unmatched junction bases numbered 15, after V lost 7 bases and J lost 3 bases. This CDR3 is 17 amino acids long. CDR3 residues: CASTTRAAGGDGNTIYF. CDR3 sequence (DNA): TGTGCCAGCACGACGAGGGCGGCAGGGGGAGATGGAAACACCATATATTTT.

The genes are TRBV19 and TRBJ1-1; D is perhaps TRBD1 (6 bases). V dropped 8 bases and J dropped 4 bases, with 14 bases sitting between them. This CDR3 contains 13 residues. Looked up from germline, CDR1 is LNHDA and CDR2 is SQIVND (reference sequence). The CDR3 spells CASYRALGTEAFF. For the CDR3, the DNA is TGTGCCAGTTACAGGGCGTTAGGCACTGAAGCTTTCTTT.

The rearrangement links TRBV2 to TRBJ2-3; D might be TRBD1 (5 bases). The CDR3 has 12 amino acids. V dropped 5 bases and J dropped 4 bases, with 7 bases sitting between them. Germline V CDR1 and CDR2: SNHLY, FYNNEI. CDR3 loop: CASSTGPDTQYF. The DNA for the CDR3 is TGTGCCAGCAGTACAGGTCCAGATACGCAGTATTTT.

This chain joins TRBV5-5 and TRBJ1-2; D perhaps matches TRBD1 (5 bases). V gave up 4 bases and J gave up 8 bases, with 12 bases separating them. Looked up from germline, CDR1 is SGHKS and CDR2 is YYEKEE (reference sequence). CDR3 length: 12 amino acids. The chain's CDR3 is CASSLREGGYTF. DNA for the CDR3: TGTGCCAGCAGCCTCAGGGAAGGCGGCTACACCTTC.

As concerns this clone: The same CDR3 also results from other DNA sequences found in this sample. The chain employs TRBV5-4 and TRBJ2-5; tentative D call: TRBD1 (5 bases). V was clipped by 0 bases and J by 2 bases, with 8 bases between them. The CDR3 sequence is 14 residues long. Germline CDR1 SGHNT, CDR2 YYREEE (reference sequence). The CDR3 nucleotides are TGTGCCAGCAGCTTGGCAGGGCAACAAGAGACCCAGTACTTC. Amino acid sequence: CASSLAGQQETQYF.

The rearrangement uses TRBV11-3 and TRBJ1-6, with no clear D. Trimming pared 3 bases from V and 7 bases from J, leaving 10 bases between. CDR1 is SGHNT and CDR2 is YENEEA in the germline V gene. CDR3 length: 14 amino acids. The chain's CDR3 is CASSFGVGNSPLHF. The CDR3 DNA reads TGTGCCAGCAGCTTTGGGGTTGGGAATTCACCCCTCCACTTT.

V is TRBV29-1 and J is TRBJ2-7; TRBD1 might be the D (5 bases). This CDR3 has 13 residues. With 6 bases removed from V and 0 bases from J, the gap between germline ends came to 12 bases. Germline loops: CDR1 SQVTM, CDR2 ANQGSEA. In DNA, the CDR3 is TGCAGCGTATCTTTGACAGCCTCCTACGAGCAGTACTTC. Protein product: CSVSLTASYEQYF.

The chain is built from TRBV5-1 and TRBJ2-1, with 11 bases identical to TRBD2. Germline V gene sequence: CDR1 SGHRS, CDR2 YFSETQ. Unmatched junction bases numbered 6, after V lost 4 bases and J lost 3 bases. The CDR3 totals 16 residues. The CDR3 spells CASSPPTSGIYNEQFF. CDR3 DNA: TGCGCCAGCAGCCCTCCGACTAGCGGGATCTACAATGAGCAGTTCTTC. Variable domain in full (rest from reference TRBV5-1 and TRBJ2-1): KAGVTQTPRYLIKTRGQQVTLSCSPISGHRSVSWYQQTPGQGLQFLFEYFSETQRNKGNFPGRFSGRQFSNSRSEMNVSTLELGDSALYLCASSPPTSGIYNEQFFGPGTRLTVL.

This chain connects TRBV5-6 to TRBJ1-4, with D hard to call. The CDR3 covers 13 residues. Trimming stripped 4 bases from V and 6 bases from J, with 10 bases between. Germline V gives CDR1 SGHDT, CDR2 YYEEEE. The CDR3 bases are TGTGCCAGCAGCCCTCGGGCAGATGAAAAACTGTTTTTT. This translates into CASSPRADEKLFF. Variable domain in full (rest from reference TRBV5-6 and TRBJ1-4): DAGVTQSPTHLIKTRGQQVTLRCSPKSGHDTVSWYQQALGQGPQFIFQYYEEEERQRGNFPDRFSGHQFPNYSSELNVNALLLGDSALYLCASSPRADEKLFFGSGTQLSVL.

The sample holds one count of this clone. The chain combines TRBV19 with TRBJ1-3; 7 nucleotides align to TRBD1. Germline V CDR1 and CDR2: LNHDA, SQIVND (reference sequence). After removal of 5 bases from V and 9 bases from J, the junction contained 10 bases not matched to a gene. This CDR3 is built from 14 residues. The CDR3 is CASSPRDSPATIYF. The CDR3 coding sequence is TGTGCCAGTAGTCCAAGGGACAGCCCAGCCACCATATATTTT.

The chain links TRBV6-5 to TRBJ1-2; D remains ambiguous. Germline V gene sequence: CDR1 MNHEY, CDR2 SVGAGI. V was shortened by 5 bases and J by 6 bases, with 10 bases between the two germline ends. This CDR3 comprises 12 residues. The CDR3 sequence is CASSTGLNGYTF. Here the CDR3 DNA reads TGTGCCAGCAGTACCGGACTGAATGGCTACACCTTC.

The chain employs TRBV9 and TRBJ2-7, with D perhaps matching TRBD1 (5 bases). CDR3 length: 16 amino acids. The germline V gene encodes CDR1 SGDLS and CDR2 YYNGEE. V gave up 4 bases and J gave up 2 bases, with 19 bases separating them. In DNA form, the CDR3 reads TGTGCCAGCAGCCCCCGTGTCGGGTCAGGGACCTACGAGCAGTACTTC. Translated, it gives CASSPRVGSGTYEQYF.

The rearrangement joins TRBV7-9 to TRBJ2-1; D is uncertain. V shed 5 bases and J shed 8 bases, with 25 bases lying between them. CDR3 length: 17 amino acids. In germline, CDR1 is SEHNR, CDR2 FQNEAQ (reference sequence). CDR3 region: CASSPLVGRYRDHEQFF. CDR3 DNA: TGTGCCAGCAGCCCTCTAGTAGGACGTTACCGAGACCATGAGCAGTTCTTC.

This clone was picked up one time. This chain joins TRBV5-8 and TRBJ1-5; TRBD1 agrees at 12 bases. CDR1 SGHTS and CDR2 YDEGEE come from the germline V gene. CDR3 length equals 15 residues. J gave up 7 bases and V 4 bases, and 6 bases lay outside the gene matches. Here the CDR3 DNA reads TGTGCCAGCAGCACAGGGACAGGGGGCAGGCAGCCCCAGCATTTT. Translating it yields CASSTGTGGRQPQHF. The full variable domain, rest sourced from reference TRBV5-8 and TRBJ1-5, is EAGVTQSPTHLIKTRGQQATLRCSPISGHTSVYWYQQALGLGLQFLLWYDEGEERNRGNFPPRFSGRQFPNYSSELNVNALELEDSALYLCASSTGTGGRQPQHFGDGTRLSIL.

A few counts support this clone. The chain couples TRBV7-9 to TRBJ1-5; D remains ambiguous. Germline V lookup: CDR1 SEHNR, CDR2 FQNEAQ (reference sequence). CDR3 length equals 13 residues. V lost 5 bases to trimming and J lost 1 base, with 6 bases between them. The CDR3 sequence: CASSLQSNQPQHF. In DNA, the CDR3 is TGTGCCAGCAGCCTACAGAGCAATCAGCCCCAGCATTTT.

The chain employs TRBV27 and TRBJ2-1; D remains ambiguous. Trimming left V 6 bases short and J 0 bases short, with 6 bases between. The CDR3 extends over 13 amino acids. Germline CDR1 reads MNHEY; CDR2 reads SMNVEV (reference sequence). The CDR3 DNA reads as TGTGCCAGCAGACAAAGCTCCTACAATGAGCAGTTCTTC. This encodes CASRQSSYNEQFF.

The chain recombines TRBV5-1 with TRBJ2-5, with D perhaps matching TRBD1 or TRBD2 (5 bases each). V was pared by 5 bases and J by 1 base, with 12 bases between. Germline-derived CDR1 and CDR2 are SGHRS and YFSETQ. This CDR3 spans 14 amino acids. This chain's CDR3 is CASSIPGTQETQYF. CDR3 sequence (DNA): TGCGCCAGCAGTATTCCAGGGACCCAAGAGACCCAGTACTTC.

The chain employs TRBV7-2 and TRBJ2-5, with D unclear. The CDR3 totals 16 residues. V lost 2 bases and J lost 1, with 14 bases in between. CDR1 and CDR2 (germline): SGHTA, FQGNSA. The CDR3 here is CASSLTGRRGQETQYF. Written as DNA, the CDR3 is TGTGCCAGCAGCTTAACCGGACGGAGAGGCCAAGAGACCCAGTACTTC.

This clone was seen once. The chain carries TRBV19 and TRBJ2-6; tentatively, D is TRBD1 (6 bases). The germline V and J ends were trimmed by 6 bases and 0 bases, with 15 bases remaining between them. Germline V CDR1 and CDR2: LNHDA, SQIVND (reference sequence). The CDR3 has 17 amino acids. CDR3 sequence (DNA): TGTGCCAGTAGACCTTCCCCACAGGGCTCTGGGGCCAACGTCCTGACTTTC. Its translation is CASRPSPQGSGANVLTF. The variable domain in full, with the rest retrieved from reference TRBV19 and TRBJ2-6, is DGGITQSPKYLFRKEGQNVTLSCEQNLNHDAMYWYRQDPGQGLRLIYYSQIVNDFQKGDIAEGYSVSREKKESFPLTVTSAQKNPTAFYLCASRPSPQGSGANVLTFGAGSRLTVL.

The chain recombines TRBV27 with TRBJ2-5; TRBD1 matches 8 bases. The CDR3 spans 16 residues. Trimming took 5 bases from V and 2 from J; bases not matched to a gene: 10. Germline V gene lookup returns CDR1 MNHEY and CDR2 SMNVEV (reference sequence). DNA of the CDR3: TGTGCCAGCAGTGAACAGACAGGGGCCGTTCAAGAGACCCAGTACTTC. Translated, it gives CASSEQTGAVQETQYF.

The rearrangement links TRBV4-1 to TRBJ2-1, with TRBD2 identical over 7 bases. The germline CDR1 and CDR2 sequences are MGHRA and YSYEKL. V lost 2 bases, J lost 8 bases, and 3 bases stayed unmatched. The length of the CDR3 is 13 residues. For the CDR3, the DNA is TGCGCCAGCAGCCAACGGGGAGGGTATGAGCAGTTCTTC. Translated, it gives CASSQRGGYEQFF.

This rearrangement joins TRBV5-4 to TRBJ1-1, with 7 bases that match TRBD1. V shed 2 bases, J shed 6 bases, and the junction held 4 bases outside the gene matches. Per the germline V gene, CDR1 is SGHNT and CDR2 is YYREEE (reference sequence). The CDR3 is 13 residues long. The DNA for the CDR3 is TGTGCCAGCAGCTTTCAGGGGGGCCCTGAAGCTTTCTTT. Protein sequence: CASSFQGGPEAFF.

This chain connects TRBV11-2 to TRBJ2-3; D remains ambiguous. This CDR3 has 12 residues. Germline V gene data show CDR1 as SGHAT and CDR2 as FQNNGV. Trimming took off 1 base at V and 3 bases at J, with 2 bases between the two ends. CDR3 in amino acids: CASSLVTDTQYF. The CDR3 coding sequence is TGTGCCAGCAGCTTAGTAACAGATACGCAGTATTTT. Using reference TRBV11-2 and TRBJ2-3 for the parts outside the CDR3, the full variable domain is EAGVAQSPRYKIIEKRQSVAFWCNPISGHATLYWYQQILGQGPKLLIQFQNNGVVDDSQLPKDRFSAERLKGVDSTLKIQPAKLEDSAVYLCASSLVTDTQYFGPGTRLTVL.

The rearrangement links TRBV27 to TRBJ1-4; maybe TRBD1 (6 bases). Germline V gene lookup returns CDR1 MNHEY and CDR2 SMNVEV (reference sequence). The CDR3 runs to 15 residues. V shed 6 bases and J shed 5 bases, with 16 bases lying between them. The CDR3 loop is CASRTLDRPNEKLFF. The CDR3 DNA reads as TGTGCCAGCAGAACCTTAGACAGGCCCAATGAAAAACTGTTTTTT.